The next 32 T cell receptor beta chains were all read from a single sample in a study of cytomegalovirus exposure and HLA in healthy donors. Vbeta (60) and Jbeta (13) primers were used in the PCR. Only in-frame clones appear in the TCRdb table, and some are missing; sequencing was by immunoSEQ multiplex PCR. The sample contains 110,000 to 150,000 clones, around 81% of which appear only once. The sample taken for sequencing was PBMCs. Receptors were obtained from a male donor in good health and CMV-seronegative.

In its sample, this clone was seen a few times. The chain joins TRBV5-1 to TRBJ1-5; 7 nucleotides match TRBD1. Trimming at V came to 2 bases and at J to 5 bases, leaving 1 base not matched to a gene. The germline V gene has CDR1 SGHRS and CDR2 YFSETQ. The CDR3 runs to 13 residues. CDR3: CASSLTGDQPQHF. The CDR3 DNA follows: TGCGCCAGCAGCTTAACAGGGGATCAGCCCCAGCATTTT.

This chain joins TRBV7-9 and TRBJ2-5, with 9 bases matching TRBD2. J was trimmed by 1 base and V by 2 bases; bases with no gene match: 5. This CDR3 has 16 amino acids. Germline CDR1 and CDR2: SEHNR and FQNEAQ (reference sequence). The CDR3 DNA follows: TGTGCCAGCAGCTTAAGGCTAGCGGGGTTCCAAGAGACCCAGTACTTC. Protein product: CASSLRLAGFQETQYF. Based on the CDR3 plus reference TRBV7-9 and TRBJ2-5, the full variable domain is DTGVSQNPRHKITKRGQNVTFRCDPISEHNRLYWYRQTLGQGPEFLTYFQNEAQLEKSRLLSDRFSAERPKGSFSTLEIQRTEQGDSAMYLCASSLRLAGFQETQYFGPGTRLLVL.

A remark on this clone: An end of the junction does not agree with germline; a read error may underlie this. The J gene is TRBJ1-1, the V gene TRBV7-9; D gene ambiguous. CDR3 length: 12 amino acids. CDR1 is SEHNR, CDR2 FQNEAQ, per germline (reference sequence). Written as DNA, the CDR3 is TGTTCCAGCAGCTTATGGTCCGGGGAAGCTTTCTTT. This translates into CSSSLWSGEAFF.

The V and J genes are TRBV6-5 and TRBJ1-1; tentative D call: TRBD1 (5 bases). V was shortened by 6 bases and J by 5 bases, with 16 bases between the two germline ends. Germline CDR1 reads MNHEY; CDR2 reads SVGAGI. This CDR3 spans 14 amino acids. CDR3 in amino acids: CASRGYGGWTEAFF. As DNA, the CDR3 is TGTGCCAGCAGAGGTTACGGGGGTTGGACTGAAGCTTTCTTT.

This chain links TRBV7-2 with TRBJ1-2; 8 positions match TRBD1. CDR1 is SGHTA, CDR2 FQGNSA, per germline. The CDR3 loop spans 13 amino acids. V shed 6 bases and J 6 bases; nucleotides not matched to a gene: 6. The CDR3 region has the DNA TGTGCCAGCAGAGGACAGGGTTTAAATGGCTACACCTTC. Translation: CASRGQGLNGYTF.

The chain is built from TRBV9 and TRBJ2-2; 13 nucleotides align to TRBD2. Losses at the gene ends were 4 bases for V and 6 bases for J; bases not matched to a gene: 3. The CDR3 covers 15 residues. Germline CDR1 is SGDLS and CDR2 is YYNGEE. CDR3 loop: CASSTTSGGAGELFF. The CDR3 DNA follows: TGTGCCAGCAGCACCACTAGCGGGGGGGCCGGGGAGCTGTTTTTT.

The chain combines TRBV6-5 with TRBJ1-2; possible D gene TRBD1, 6 bases. V shed 2 bases and J shed 7 bases, with 14 bases lying between them. The CDR3 loop spans 14 amino acids. The V gene's germline CDR1 is MNHEY and CDR2 SVGAGI. The CDR3 sequence is CASSYSRGRGGYTF. DNA for the CDR3: TGTGCCAGCAGTTACAGCAGGGGACGAGGTGGCTACACCTTC.

The chain has TRBV5-1 and TRBJ2-3; the D is unclear. Germline V gene data show CDR1 as SGHRS and CDR2 as YFSETQ. CDR3 length equals 13 residues. V shed 4 bases and J shed 2 bases, with 8 bases lying between them. In nucleotides, the CDR3 is TGCGCCAGCAGCCCTACTATCACAGATACGCAGTATTTT. Translating it yields CASSPTITDTQYF.

V usage is TRBV7-9 and J usage is TRBJ2-3; 8 bases fit TRBD2. After removal of 2 bases from V and 5 bases from J, the junction contained 3 bases not matched to a gene. The CDR3 runs to 14 residues. Germline assignment: CDR1 SEHNR and CDR2 FQNEAQ (reference sequence). In DNA form, the CDR3 reads TGTGCCAGCAGCTTATCCGGGGGGGGAGATACGCAGTATTTT. Protein sequence: CASSLSGGGDTQYF.

The chain links TRBV19 to TRBJ2-7; TRBD2 matches 9 bases. The CDR3 runs 15 residues. Looked up from germline, CDR1 is LNHDA and CDR2 is SQIVND (reference sequence). The V segment lost 5 bases and the J segment 0 bases; nucleotides outside the gene matches: 5. The CDR3 is CASSWLAGSSYEQYF. The DNA of the CDR3 is TGTGCCAGTAGTTGGCTAGCGGGAAGCTCCTACGAGCAGTACTTC. The whole variable domain, remainder taken from reference TRBV19 and TRBJ2-7, is DGGITQSPKYLFRKEGQNVTLSCEQNLNHDAMYWYRQDPGQGLRLIYYSQIVNDFQKGDIAEGYSVSREKKESFPLTVTSAQKNPTAFYLCASSWLAGSSYEQYFGPGTRLTVT.

The table lists this clone with a count of one. The chain employs TRBV4-2 and TRBJ2-7; a possible D gene is TRBD1 (6 bases). The V gene's germline CDR1 is LGHNA and CDR2 YNFKEQ. Trimming removed 3 bases at V and 4 bases at J, with 16 bases between. The CDR3 sequence is 15 residues long. The CDR3 region has the DNA TGTGCCAGCAGCCAGGCCGGGACATACGCTTACGAGCAGTACTTC. It translates to CASSQAGTYAYEQYF.

The chain couples TRBV28 to TRBJ2-5, with 10 bases lining up with TRBD2. Germline V gene sequence: CDR1 MDHEN, CDR2 SYDVKM. The CDR3 has 18 residues. J gave up 1 base and V 8 bases, and 16 bases lay outside the gene matches. CDR3 residues: CASARPVRLAGAQETQYF. The CDR3 DNA reads as TGTGCCAGCGCACGCCCGGTTAGACTAGCGGGTGCCCAAGAGACCCAGTACTTC.

J is TRBJ1-1 and V is TRBV25-1; the match to TRBD1 covers 7 bases. This CDR3 comprises 12 residues. Trimming at V came to 8 bases and at J to 6 bases, leaving 6 bases not matched to a gene. Germline CDR1 and CDR2: MGHDK and SYGVNS. CDR3 DNA: TGTGCCAGCGGCACAGGGGCGGCTGAAGCTTTCTTT. Protein: CASGTGAAEAFF.

The J gene is TRBJ1-1, the V gene TRBV12-5; a weak D match, TRBD1 (6 bases). Trimming took 8 bases from V and 0 from J, leaving 13 bases between them. CDR1 and CDR2 from the germline V gene are LGHNT and FRNRAP. CDR3 size: 14 residues. This CDR3 reads CASLQGRLNTEAFF. Here the CDR3 DNA reads TGTGCTAGTCTACAGGGAAGGCTGAACACTGAAGCTTTCTTT.

The chain joins TRBV30 to TRBJ1-2, with 11 nucleotides matching TRBD1. V lost 6 bases to trimming and J lost 4 bases; unmatched junction nucleotides: 16. The CDR3 sequence is 17 residues long. The germline gives CDR1 GTSNPN, CDR2 SVGIG (reference sequence). DNA for the CDR3: TGTGCCTGCCCTCCCCAGGGACAGGGGGAACGGGGCTATGGCTACACCTTC. Translation gives CACPPQGQGERGYGYTF.

The CDR3 DNA is TGTGCCAGCAGCCAAGGTGAACGGGGATGGACCCAGTACTTC. It translates to CASSQGERGWTQYF. The rearrangement uses TRBV4-2 and TRBJ2-5, with D maybe TRBD2 (5 bases). Trimming shortened V by 1 base and J by 7 bases, and 13 bases separated the two germline ends. Germline V gene sequence: CDR1 LGHNA, CDR2 YNFKEQ. This CDR3 is built from 14 residues.

V is TRBV6-6 and J is TRBJ2-5, with D tentatively TRBD2 (6 bases). The germline V and J ends were trimmed by 2 bases and 2 bases, with 9 bases remaining between them. This CDR3 contains 14 residues. The germline CDR1 and CDR2 sequences are MNHNY and SVGAGI (reference sequence). CDR3 sequence reads: CASSYAGSQETQYF. The CDR3 nucleotides read TGTGCCAGCAGTTACGCGGGGAGTCAAGAGACCCAGTACTTC.

V and J are TRBV11-3 and TRBJ2-2; D gene ambiguous. This CDR3 has 13 residues. V gave up 5 bases and J gave up 3 bases, with 7 bases separating them. Germline CDR1 reads SGHNT; CDR2 reads YENEEA. CDR3 loop: CASSPRDTGELFF. CDR3 nucleotide sequence: TGTGCCAGCAGCCCTCGGGACACCGGGGAGCTGTTTTTT.

This chain uses TRBV30 with TRBJ1-2, with a possible D match to TRBD1 (6 bases). The CDR3 has 14 amino acids. Trimming shortened V by 1 base and J by 4 bases, and 13 bases separated the two germline ends. The germline V gene has CDR1 GTSNPN and CDR2 SVGIG (reference sequence). CDR3 DNA sequence: TGTGCCTGGAGTGGGGACATGGGGGTCTATGGCTACACCTTC. Translation: CAWSGDMGVYGYTF. The variable domain in full, with the rest retrieved from reference TRBV30 and TRBJ1-2, is SQTIHQWPATLVQPVGSPLSLECTVEGTSNPNLYWYRQAAGRGLQLLFYSVGIGQISSEVPQNLSASRPQDRQFILSSKKLLLSDSGFYLCAWSGDMGVYGYTFGSGTRLTVV.

V gene TRBV5-1 combines with J gene TRBJ2-7; D uncertain. Per germline, CDR1 SGHRS and CDR2 YFSETQ. The CDR3 spans 14 residues. V dropped 0 bases and J dropped 0 bases, with 7 bases sitting between them. In nucleotides, the CDR3 is TGCGCCAGCAGCTTGGGTACAGCCTCCTACGAGCAGTACTTC. This encodes CASSLGTASYEQYF.

The chain is built from TRBV29-1 and TRBJ1-2, with 9 bases aligning to TRBD1. The CDR3 runs 13 residues. Unmatched junction bases numbered 3, after V lost 7 bases and J lost 0 bases. Germline V gene data show CDR1 as SQVTM and CDR2 as ANQGSEA. The CDR3 sequence is CSDGTGSNYGYTF. The CDR3, as DNA: TGCAGCGACGGGACAGGGTCTAACTATGGCTACACCTTC.

This rearrangement joins TRBV2 to TRBJ2-5, with 11 bases that match TRBD1. V lost 6 bases to trimming and J lost 4 bases; unmatched junction nucleotides: 10. This CDR3 is built from 16 residues. Looked up from germline, CDR1 is SNHLY and CDR2 is FYNNEI. This CDR3 is CASSGRTGGYGETQYF. For the CDR3, the DNA is TGTGCCAGCAGCGGCAGGACAGGGGGCTACGGAGAGACCCAGTACTTC. Full variable domain (outside the CDR3, taken from reference TRBV2 and TRBJ2-5): EPEVTQTPSHQVTQMGQEVILRCVPISNHLYFYWYRQILGQKVEFLVSFYNNEISEKSEIFDDQFSVERPDGSNFTLKIRSTKLEDSAMYFCASSGRTGGYGETQYFGPGTRLLVL.

This clone has just one count. The CDR3 DNA reads TGTGCCAGCAGTGGCTTTGGACTAGCGGGAGAGGGAAATACGCAGTATTTT. This gives the protein CASSGFGLAGEGNTQYF. The chain has TRBV25-1 and TRBJ2-3, with TRBD2 identical over 13 bases. The CDR3 loop spans 17 amino acids. Trimming at V came to 4 bases and at J to 7 bases, leaving 11 bases not matched to a gene. Per germline, CDR1 MGHDK and CDR2 SYGVNS.

The genes are TRBV4-2 and TRBJ2-1; D might be TRBD2 (5 bases). This CDR3 has 18 amino acids. Germline lookup yields CDR1 LGHNA and CDR2 YNFKEQ. With 0 bases removed from V and 1 base from J, the gap between germline ends came to 16 bases. The CDR3 loop is CASSQDPTKGESYNEQFF. CDR3 DNA: TGTGCCAGCAGCCAAGATCCAACGAAGGGAGAGTCCTACAATGAGCAGTTCTTC.

This clone was counted a few times. The chain carries TRBV4-1 and TRBJ2-7; 11 nucleotides align to TRBD2. From germline, CDR1 is MGHRA and CDR2 YSYEKL. Trimming cost V 5 bases and J 3 bases; bases outside gene matches: 6. This CDR3 comprises 15 residues. CDR3 bases: TGCGCCAGCAGCGGAACTAGCGGGAGTTACTACGAGCAGTACTTC. Translating gives CASSGTSGSYYEQYF.

The V call is TRBV12-5, the J call TRBJ2-7; 9 bases map to TRBD1. CDR1 and CDR2 from the germline V gene are LGHNT and FRNRAP. Trimming at V came to 5 bases and at J to 3 bases, leaving 2 bases not matched to a gene. This CDR3 spans 13 amino acids. CDR3 DNA sequence: TGTGCTAGTGGTCTGACAGGGGGCTACGAGCAGTACTTC. Translation: CASGLTGGYEQYF.

The chain uses TRBV12-5 and TRBJ2-5; D is unresolved. V lost 6 bases, J lost 1 base, and 12 bases lay in between. This CDR3 contains 14 residues. Germline CDR1 and CDR2: LGHNT and FRNRAP. CDR3: CASGPGIGQETQYF. Written as DNA, the CDR3 is TGTGCTAGTGGACCGGGTATCGGCCAAGAGACCCAGTACTTC.

The chain employs TRBV2 and TRBJ1-2, with 8 bases aligning to TRBD1. The CDR3 covers 14 residues. The J segment lost 6 bases and the V segment lost 5 bases, leaving 8 bases of the junction unmatched. Germline V gene data show CDR1 as SNHLY and CDR2 as FYNNEI. CDR3 DNA: TGTGCCAGCAGTCCCGACAGGGGAGGACATGGCTACACCTTC. Protein sequence: CASSPDRGGHGYTF.

This chain uses TRBV2 with TRBJ2-7; tentative D call: TRBD2 (6 bases). CDR3 length: 13 residues. CDR1 is SNHLY, CDR2 FYNNEI, per germline. The V gene lost 6 bases and the J gene lost 4 bases, with 13 bases spanning the gap. CDR3 in amino acids: CASSVLRGYEQYF. The CDR3 DNA is TGTGCCAGCAGCGTGCTTCGGGGGTACGAGCAGTACTTC.

This sequence joins TRBV7-9 and TRBJ2-3; D unclear. The CDR3 spans 12 residues. Germline-derived CDR1 and CDR2 are SEHNR and FQNEAQ (reference sequence). Deletions cut 3 bases from V and 3 bases from J, with 4 bases between. The CDR3 spells CASSFRTDTQYF. The DNA of the CDR3 is TGTGCCAGCAGCTTCAGAACAGATACGCAGTATTTT.

The chain has TRBV7-9 and TRBJ1-2; perhaps TRBD1 as D (5 bases). The ends were cut back, 5 bases at V and 3 bases at J, with 16 bases in the middle. The length of the CDR3 is 15 residues. Germline V gene data show CDR1 as SEHNR and CDR2 as FQNEAQ (reference sequence). Written as DNA, the CDR3 is TGTGCCAGCAGCCTCGCGGGGGGGTCAGACTATGGCTACACCTTC. It codes for CASSLAGGSDYGYTF.

The chain employs TRBV18 and TRBJ2-2, with D possibly matching TRBD2 (5 bases). Trimming shortened V by 2 bases and J by 1 base, and 14 bases separated the two germline ends. The CDR3 has 17 residues. The V gene's germline CDR1 is KGHSH and CDR2 LQKENI. The CDR3: CASSPYTGRRNTGELFF. Written as DNA, the CDR3 is TGTGCCAGCTCACCATATACGGGAAGGCGGAACACCGGGGAGCTGTTTTTT.